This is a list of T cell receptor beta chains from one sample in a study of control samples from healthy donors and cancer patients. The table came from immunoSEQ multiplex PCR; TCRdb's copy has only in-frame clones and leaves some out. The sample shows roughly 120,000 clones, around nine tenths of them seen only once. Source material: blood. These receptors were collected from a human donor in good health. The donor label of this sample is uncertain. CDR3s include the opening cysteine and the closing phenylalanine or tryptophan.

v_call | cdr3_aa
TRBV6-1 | CASSEEGTGNGNTIYF
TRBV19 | CASSIEKTFSGNTIYF
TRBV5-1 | CASSLEGGTDTQYF
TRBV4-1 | CASSPRAGSNQPQHF
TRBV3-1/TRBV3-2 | CASSQEISRLQYF
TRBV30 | CAWSVLGSETQYF
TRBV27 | CASKRDGDEKLFF
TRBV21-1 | CASSNKGGEGIGSLTEAFF
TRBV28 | CASSLSQNYGYTF
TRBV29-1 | CSVVGGLGELFF
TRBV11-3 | CASRSTGGVRTDTQYF
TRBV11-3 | CASSRRGKSFTIYF
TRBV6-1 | CASSERGLTQANYGYTF
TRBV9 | CASSETGGNSPLHF
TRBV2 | CASSSQLSTDTQYF
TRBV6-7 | CASNITGGAGQPQHF
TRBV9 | CASSPTSPGSGGYNEQFF
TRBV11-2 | CASSWGTGNEKLFF
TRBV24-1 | CATSDLYSDRENTGELFF
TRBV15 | CATSTSIGVDERSGLGKLFF
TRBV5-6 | CASSLEERTDTQYF
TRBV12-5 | CASGRKLAGESETQYF
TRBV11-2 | CASSLQGGRDEKLFF
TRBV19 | CASSKGQVFTEAFF
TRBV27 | CASSLSASGREKLFF
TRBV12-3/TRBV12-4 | CASSLGRDAFF